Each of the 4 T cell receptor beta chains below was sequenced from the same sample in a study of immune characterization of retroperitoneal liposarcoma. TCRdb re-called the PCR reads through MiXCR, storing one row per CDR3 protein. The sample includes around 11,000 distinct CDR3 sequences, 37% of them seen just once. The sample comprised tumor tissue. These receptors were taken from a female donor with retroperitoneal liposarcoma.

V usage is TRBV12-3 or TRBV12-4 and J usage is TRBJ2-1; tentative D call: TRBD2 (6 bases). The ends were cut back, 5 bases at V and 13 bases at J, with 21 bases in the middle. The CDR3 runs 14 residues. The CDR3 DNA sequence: TGTGCCAGCAGTCCCCGCGGGGCTTCTAACATTCAGTTCTTC. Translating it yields CASSPRGASNIQFF.

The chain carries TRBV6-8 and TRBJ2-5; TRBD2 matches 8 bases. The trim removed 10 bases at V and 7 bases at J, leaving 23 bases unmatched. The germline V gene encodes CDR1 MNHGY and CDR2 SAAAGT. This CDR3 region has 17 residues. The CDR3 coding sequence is TGTGCCACCCTAGGACGAGCGGGAGACTTCGTAAGGGGGACCCAGTACTTC. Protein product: CATLGRAGDFVRGTQYF.

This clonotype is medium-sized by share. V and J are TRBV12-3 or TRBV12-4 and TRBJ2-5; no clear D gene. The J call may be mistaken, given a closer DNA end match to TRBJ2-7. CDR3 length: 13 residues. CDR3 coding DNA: TGTGCCAGCAGTTTAGCCAATCCAGGCGAGCAGTACTTC. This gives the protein CASSLANPGEQYF.

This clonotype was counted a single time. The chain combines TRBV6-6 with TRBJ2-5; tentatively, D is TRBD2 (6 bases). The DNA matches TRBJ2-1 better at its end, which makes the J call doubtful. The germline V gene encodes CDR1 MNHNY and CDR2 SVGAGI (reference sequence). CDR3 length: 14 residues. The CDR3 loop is CASSYSIRGNEQFF. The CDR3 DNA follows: TGTGCCAGCAGTTACTCGATTCGGGGGAATGAGCAGTTCTTC.